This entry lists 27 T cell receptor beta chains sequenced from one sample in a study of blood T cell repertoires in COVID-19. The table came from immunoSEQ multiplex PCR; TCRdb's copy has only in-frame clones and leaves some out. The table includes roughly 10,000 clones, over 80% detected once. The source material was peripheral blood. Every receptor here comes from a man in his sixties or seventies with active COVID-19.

The DNA for the CDR3 is TGTGCCAGCAGGTGGACAGGGGTTCAACGAGAAGCTTTCTTT. Residues: CASRWTGVQREAFF. The chain carries TRBV28 and TRBJ1-1; 9 nucleotides line up with TRBD1. Looked up from germline, CDR1 is MDHEN and CDR2 is SYDVKM. J was trimmed by 8 bases and V by 6 bases; bases with no gene match: 10. This CDR3 region has 14 residues.

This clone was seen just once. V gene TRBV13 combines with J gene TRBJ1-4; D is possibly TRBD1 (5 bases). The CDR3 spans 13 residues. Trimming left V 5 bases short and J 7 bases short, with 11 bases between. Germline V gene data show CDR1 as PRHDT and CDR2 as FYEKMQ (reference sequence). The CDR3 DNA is TGTGCCAGCAGCCCGGGACTTGGTGAAAAACTGTTTTTT. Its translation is CASSPGLGEKLFF.

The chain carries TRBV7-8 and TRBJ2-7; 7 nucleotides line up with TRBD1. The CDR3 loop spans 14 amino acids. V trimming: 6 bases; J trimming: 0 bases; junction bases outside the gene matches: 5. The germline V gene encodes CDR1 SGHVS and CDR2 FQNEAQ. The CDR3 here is CASRPGTVSYEQYF. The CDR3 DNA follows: TGTGCCAGCAGACCCGGGACAGTCTCCTACGAGCAGTACTTC.

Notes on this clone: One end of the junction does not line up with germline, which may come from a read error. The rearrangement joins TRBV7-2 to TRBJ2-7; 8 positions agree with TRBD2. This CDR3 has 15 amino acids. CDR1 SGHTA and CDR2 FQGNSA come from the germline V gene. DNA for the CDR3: TGTGCCAGCCGCTTCGGGGGGGGCGGGGCCTACGAGCAGTACTTC. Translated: CASRFGGGGAYEQYF.

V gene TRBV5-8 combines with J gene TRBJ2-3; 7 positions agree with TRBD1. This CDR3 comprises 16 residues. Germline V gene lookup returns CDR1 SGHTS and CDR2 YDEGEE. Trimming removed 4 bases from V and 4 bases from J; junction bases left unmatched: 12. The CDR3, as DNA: TGTGCCAGCAGCGCCGGGGACAGCTTGATCGCAGATACGCAGTATTTT. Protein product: CASSAGDSLIADTQYF.

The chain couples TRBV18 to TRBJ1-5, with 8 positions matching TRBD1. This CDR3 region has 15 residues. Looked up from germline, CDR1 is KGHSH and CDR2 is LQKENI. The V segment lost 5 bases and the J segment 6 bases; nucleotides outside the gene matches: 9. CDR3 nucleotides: TGTGCCAGCTCAGCAGGGGGCAGGTTAGCTCAGCCCCAGCATTTT. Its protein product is CASSAGGRLAQPQHF.

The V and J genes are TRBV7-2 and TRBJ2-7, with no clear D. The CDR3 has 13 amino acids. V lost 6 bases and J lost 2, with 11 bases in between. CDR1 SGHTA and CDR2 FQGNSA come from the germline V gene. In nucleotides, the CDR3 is TGTGCCAGCAGTCGAAGCCCCCCCTACGAGCAGTACTTC. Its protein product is CASSRSPPYEQYF.

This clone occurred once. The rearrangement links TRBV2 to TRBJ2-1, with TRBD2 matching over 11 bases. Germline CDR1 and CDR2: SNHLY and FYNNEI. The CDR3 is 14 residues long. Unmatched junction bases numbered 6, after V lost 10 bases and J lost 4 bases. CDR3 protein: CATGTSGPYNEQFF. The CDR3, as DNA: TGTGCCACCGGGACTAGCGGACCGTACAATGAGCAGTTCTTC.

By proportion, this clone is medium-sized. The CDR3 here is CASSLRGELFF. CDR3 in DNA: TGTGCCAGCAGTTTACGGGGGGAGCTGTTTTTT. The chain joins TRBV12-3 or TRBV12-4 to TRBJ2-2; D unresolved. The V gene lost 2 bases and the J gene lost 8 bases, with 3 bases spanning the gap. The CDR3 is 11 residues long.

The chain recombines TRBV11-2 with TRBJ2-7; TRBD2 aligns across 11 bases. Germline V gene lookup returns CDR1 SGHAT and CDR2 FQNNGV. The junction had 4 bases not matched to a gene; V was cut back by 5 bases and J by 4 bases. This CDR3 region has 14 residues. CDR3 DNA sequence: TGTGCCAGCAGCCCCACTAGCGGGGGATACGAGCAGTACTTC. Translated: CASSPTSGGYEQYF. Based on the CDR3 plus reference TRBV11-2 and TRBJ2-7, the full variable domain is EAGVAQSPRYKIIEKRQSVAFWCNPISGHATLYWYQQILGQGPKLLIQFQNNGVVDDSQLPKDRFSAERLKGVDSTLKIQPAKLEDSAVYLCASSPTSGGYEQYFGPGTRLTVT.

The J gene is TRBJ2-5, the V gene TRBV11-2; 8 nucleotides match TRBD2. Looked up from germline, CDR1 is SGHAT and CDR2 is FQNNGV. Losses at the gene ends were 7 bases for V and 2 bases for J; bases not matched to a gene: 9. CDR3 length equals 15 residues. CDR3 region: CASNFVSGVQETQYF. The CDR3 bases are TGTGCCAGCAACTTCGTTAGCGGGGTACAAGAGACCCAGTACTTC.

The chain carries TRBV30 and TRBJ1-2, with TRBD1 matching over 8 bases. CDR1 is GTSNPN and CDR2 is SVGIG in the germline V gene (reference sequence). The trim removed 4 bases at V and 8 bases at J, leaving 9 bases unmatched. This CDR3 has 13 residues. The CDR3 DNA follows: TGTGCCTGGAACCGCCAGACAGGGGTCGGCTACACCTTC. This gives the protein CAWNRQTGVGYTF.

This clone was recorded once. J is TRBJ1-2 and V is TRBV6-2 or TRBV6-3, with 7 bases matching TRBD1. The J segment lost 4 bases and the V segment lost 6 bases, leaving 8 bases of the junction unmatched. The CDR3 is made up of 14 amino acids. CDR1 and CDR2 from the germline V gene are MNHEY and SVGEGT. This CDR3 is CASSARQGTYGYTF. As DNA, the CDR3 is TGTGCCAGCAGCGCCCGACAGGGTACCTATGGCTACACCTTC.

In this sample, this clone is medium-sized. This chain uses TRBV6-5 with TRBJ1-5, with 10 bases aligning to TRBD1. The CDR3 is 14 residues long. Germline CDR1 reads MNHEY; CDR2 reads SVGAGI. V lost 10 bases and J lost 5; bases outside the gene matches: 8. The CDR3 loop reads CATGGGQGYQPQHF. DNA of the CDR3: TGTGCCACCGGGGGGGGACAGGGGTATCAGCCCCAGCATTTT.

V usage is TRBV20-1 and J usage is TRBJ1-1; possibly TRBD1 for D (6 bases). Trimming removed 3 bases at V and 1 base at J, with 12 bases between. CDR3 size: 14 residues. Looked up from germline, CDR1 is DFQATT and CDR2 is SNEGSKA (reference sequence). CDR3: CSASEGHSNTEAFF. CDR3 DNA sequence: TGCAGTGCTAGTGAGGGACACTCGAACACTGAAGCTTTCTTT.

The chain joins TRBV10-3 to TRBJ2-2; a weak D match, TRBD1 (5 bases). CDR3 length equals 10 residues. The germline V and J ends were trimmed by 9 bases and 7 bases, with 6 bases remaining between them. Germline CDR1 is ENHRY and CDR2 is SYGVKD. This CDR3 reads CAIGDGELFF. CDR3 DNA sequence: TGTGCCATAGGGGACGGGGAGCTGTTTTTT.

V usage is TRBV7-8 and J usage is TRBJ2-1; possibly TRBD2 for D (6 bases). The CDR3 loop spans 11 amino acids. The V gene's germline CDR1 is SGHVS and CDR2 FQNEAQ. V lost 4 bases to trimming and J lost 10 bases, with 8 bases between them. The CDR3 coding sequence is TGTGCCAGCAGCTCAGGACTAGAGCAGTTCTTC. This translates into CASSSGLEQFF.

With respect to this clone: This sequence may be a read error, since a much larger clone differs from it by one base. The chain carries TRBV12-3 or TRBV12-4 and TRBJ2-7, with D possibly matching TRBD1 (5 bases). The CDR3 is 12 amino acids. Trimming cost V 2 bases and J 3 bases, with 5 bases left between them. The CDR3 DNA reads TGTGCCAGCAGTTTACAGGGCTACGAGCAGTACTTC. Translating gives CASSLQGYEQYF.

The DNA of the CDR3 is TGCGCCAGCAGCTTTATGGGCGGGGGGGCCTTGGAGACCCAGTACTTC. Translation: CASSFMGGGALETQYF. The chain carries TRBV5-1 and TRBJ2-5, with 9 bases lining up with TRBD2. V lost 2 bases and J lost 5; bases outside the gene matches: 10. Germline CDR1 reads SGHRS; CDR2 reads YFSETQ. The CDR3 has 16 residues. Complete variable domain (other parts from reference TRBV5-1 and TRBJ2-5): KAGVTQTPRYLIKTRGQQVTLSCSPISGHRSVSWYQQTPGQGLQFLFEYFSETQRNKGNFPGRFSGRQFSNSRSEMNVSTLELGDSALYLCASSFMGGGALETQYFGPGTRLLVL.

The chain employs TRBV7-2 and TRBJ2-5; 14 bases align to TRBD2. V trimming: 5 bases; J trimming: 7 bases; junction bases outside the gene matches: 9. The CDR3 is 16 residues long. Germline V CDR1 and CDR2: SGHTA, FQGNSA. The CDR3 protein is CASSLRLAGGLRTQYF. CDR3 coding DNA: TGTGCCAGCAGCCTCCGACTAGCGGGGGGGTTGAGGACCCAGTACTTC.

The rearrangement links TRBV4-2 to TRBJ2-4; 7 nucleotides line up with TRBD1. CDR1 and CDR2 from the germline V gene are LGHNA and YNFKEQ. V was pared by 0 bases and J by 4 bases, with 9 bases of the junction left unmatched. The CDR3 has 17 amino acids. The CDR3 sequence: CASSQDDRANPKNIQYF. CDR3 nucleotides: TGTGCCAGCAGCCAAGATGACAGGGCCAATCCTAAAAACATTCAGTACTTC.

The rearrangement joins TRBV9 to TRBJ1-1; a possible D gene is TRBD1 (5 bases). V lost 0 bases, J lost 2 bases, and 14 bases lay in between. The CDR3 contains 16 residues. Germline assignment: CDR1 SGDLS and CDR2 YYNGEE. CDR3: CASSVGGGTQNTEAFF. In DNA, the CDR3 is TGTGCCAGCAGCGTAGGCGGGGGGACTCAAAACACTGAAGCTTTCTTT.

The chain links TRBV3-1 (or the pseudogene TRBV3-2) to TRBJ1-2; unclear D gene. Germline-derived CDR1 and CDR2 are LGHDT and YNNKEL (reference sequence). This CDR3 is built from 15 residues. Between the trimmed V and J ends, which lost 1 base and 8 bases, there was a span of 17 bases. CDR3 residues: CASSQGVTTPGGYTF. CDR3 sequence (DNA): TGTGCCAGCAGCCAAGGGGTCACCACTCCGGGAGGCTACACCTTC.

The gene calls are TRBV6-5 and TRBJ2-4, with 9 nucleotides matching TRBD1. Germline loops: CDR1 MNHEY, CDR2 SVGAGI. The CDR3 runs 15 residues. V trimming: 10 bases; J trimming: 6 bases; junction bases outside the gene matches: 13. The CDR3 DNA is TGTGCCACCACCCCTCGAGGACAGGGGTCAAACATTCAGTACTTC. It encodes CATTPRGQGSNIQYF.

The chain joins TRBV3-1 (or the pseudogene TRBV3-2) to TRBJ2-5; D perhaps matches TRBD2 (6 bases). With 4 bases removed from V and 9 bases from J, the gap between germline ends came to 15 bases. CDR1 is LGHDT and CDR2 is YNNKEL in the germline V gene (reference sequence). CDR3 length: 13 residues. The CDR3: CASSPRGGGAQYF. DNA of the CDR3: TGTGCCAGCAGCCCGCGGGGCGGAGGGGCCCAGTACTTC.

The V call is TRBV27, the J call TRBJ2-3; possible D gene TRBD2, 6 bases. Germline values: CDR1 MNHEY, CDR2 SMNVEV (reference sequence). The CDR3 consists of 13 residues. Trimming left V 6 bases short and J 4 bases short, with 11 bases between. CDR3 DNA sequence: TGTGCCAGCAGAAGGAGGGGAGCAGATACGCAGTATTTT. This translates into CASRRRGADTQYF.

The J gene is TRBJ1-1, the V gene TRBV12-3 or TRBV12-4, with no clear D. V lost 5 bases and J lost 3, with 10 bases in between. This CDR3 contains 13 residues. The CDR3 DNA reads TGTGCCAGCAGTCCAGGCTGGGACACTGAAGCTTTCTTT. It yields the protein CASSPGWDTEAFF.